This TCR beta chain is drawn from a study of shared clonotypes between healthy human individuals. For the study at large: The donor pool was made up of a couple of women and a few men aged 18 to 49. Study observations and caveats: Tissues were not sampled, only blood, and their repertoires likely differ.

About this clone itself: The target antigen is unknown.

Sequencing used immunoSEQ multiplex PCR; TCRdb keeps in-frame clones, though not all of them. The repertoire has roughly 330,000 clones, approximately 79% of them found once; the top ten carry around a tenth. The germline V gene encodes CDR1 SGHTA and CDR2 FQGTGA. Germline trimming cut 6 bases from V and 5 bases from J; bases unmatched to any gene: 7. The CDR3 length is 14 residues. The sequencing input was memory CD4+ T cells sorted from blood. Subset indicated: CD45RA-negative fraction. This TCR came from a man younger than 45 in good health. The chain is built from TRBV7-3 and TRBJ1-5; 7 positions agree with TRBD1. The CDR3 loop is CASSQGGLDQPQHF. The DNA of the CDR3 is TGTGCCAGCAGTCAGGGGGGGTTGGATCAGCCCCAGCATTTT.